This T cell receptor beta chain was identified in a study of control samples from healthy donors and cancer patients (dated by TCRdb to 2019 to 2021). Receptor libraries were prepared by the immunoSEQ multiplex PCR assay. Here the immuneACCESS table is served through TCRdb, limited to in-frame sequences with V and J called. Missing clones are a known gap in these copies; in checked studies unresolved V genes cover under half, and the rest lacks a known reason. This sample gives 150,000 to 200,000 clones in total; roughly 88% of them show up just once. In total, the top ten clones hold 1.5% to 2% of the sample. V was cut back by 4 bases and J by 1 base, leaving a gap of 8 bases between them. The germline V gene sets CDR1 to SQVTM and CDR2 to ANQGSEA. The CDR3 numbers 12 residues from cysteine through phenylalanine. Just the 36-base CDR3 DNA is kept, in frame starting at base 1. This clone was counted a few times. Its recognized antigen is unknown. Base qualities were left out, and no much larger clone turns up one base away.

The sequence derives from a man in his late teens or twenties in good health. The sequence joins TRBV29-1 to TRBJ2-7; no D gene is confidently identified. What was sequenced was blood. The DNA sequence follows: TGCAGCGTTGGAAGACGGTCCTACGAGCAGTACTTC. Translated, it reads CSVGRRSYEQYF.